This TCR beta chain was identified in a study of cytomegalovirus exposure and HLA in healthy donors. CDR3 length: 17 amino acids. Germline trimming cut 5 bases from V and 2 bases from J; bases unmatched to any gene: 15. The germline V gene has CDR1 GTSNPN and CDR2 SVGIG (reference sequence). This clone was seen a handful of times. Its antigen remains unidentified. General study points: Among TCR beta chains of equal frequency, HLA-associated ones were more clonally expanded in a later analysis. Testing in vitro showed a few CMV-associated chains specific for CMV antigens.

It was with 60 Vbeta and 13 Jbeta primers that the PCR ran. Only in-frame clones appear in the TCRdb table, and some are missing; sequencing was by immunoSEQ multiplex PCR. This sample has more than 95,000 clones, with 8.5% to 10% found just once. The sequencing sample was made of PBMCs. This TCR was recovered from a man aged 30-40 years in good health and CMV-seronegative. V gene TRBV30 combines with J gene TRBJ2-1, with 7 positions matching TRBD2. The CDR3 here is CAWGGVGRGGPYNEQFF. For the CDR3, the DNA is TGTGCCTGGGGGGGGGTCGGACGGGGAGGGCCCTACAATGAGCAGTTCTTC.